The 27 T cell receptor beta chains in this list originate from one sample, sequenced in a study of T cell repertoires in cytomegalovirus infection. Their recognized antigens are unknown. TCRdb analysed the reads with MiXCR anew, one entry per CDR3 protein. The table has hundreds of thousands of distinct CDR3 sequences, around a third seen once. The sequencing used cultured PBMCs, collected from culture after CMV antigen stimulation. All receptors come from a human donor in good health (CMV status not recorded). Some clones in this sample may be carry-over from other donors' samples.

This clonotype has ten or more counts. For the CDR3, the DNA is TGTGCCAGCAGCTTAAAGGGACAGGGAATTATGAACACTGAAGCTTTCTTT. It yields the protein CASSLKGQGIMNTEAFF. This chain links TRBV7-2 with TRBJ1-1, with TRBD1 matching over 9 bases. The V segment lost 2 bases and the J segment 0 bases; nucleotides outside the gene matches: 7. The germline CDR1 and CDR2 sequences are SGHTA and FQGNSA. The CDR3 totals 17 residues.

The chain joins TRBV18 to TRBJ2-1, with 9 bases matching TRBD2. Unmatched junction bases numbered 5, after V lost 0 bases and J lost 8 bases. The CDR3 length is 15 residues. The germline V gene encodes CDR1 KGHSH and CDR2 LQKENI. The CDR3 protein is CASSPPGIAGDEQFF. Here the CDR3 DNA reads TGTGCCAGCTCACCACCGGGGATAGCGGGAGATGAGCAGTTCTTC.

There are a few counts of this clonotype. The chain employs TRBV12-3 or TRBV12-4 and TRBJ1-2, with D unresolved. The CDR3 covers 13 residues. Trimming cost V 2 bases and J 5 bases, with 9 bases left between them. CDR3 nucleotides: TGTGCCAGCAGTTTACTACAGACGTATGGCTACACCTTC. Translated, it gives CASSLLQTYGYTF.

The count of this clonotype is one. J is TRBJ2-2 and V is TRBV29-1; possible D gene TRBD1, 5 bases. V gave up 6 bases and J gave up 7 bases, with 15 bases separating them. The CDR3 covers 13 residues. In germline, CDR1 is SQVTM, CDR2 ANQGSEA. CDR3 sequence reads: CSVQGAGHGELFF. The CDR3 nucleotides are TGCAGCGTCCAAGGTGCAGGGCACGGGGAGCTGTTTTTT.

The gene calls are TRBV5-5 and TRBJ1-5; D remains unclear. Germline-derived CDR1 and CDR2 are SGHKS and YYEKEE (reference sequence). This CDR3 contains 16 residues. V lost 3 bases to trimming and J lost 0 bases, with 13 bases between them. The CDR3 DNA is TGTGCCAGCAGCTCATCCGAGGTTTATAGCAATCAGCCCCAGCATTTT. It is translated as CASSSSEVYSNQPQHF.

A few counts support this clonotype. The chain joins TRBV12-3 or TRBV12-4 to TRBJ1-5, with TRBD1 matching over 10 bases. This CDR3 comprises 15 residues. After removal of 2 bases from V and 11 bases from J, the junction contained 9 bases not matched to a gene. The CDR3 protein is CASSLMGQGPSAQHF. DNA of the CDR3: TGTGCCAGCAGTTTAATGGGACAGGGGCCTTCGGCCCAGCATTTT.

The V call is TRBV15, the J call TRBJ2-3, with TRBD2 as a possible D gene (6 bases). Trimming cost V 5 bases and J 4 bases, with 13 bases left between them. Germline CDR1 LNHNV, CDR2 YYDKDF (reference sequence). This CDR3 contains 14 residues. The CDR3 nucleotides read TGTGCCACCAGCGGAAACCCGGGAGCAGATACGCAGTATTTT. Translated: CATSGNPGADTQYF.

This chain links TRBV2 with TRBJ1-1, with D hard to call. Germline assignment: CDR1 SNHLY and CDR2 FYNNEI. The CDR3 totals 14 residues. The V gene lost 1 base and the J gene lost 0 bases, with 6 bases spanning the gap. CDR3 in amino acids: CASSEGQMNTEAFF. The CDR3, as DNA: TGTGCCAGCAGTGAAGGGCAGATGAACACTGAAGCTTTCTTT. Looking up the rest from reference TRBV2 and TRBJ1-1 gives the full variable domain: EPEVTQTPSHQVTQMGQEVILRCVPISNHLYFYWYRQILGQKVEFLVSFYNNEISEKSEIFDDQFSVERPDGSNFTLKIRSTKLEDSAMYFCASSEGQMNTEAFFGQGTRLTVV.

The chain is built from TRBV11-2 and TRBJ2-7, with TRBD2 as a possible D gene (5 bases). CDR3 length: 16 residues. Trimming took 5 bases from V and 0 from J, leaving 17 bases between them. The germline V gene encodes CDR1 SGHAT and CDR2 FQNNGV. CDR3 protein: CASSPRGRSSSYEQYF. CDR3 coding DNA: TGTGCCAGCAGCCCAAGAGGGCGTAGCAGCTCCTACGAGCAGTACTTC.

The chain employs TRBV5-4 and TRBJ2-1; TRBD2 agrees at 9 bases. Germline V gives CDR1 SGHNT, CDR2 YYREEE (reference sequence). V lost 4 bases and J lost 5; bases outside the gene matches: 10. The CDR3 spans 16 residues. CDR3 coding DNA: TGTGCCAGCAGCCTTGGGGGCGCGGGAGGGGACAATGAGCAGTTCTTC. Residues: CASSLGGAGGDNEQFF.

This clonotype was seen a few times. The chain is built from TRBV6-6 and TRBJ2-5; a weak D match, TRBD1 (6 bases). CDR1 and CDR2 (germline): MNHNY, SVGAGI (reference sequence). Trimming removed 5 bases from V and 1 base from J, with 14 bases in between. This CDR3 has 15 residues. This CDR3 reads CASSLFGQSQETQYF. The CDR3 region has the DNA TGTGCCAGCAGTCTCTTTGGACAGTCCCAAGAGACCCAGTACTTC.

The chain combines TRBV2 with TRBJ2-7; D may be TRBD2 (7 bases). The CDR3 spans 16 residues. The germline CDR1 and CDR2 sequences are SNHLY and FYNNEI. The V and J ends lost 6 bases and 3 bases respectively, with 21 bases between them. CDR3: CASRDDKGGGIYEQYF. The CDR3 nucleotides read TGTGCCAGCAGAGACGACAAAGGCGGGGGCATCTACGAGCAGTACTTC.

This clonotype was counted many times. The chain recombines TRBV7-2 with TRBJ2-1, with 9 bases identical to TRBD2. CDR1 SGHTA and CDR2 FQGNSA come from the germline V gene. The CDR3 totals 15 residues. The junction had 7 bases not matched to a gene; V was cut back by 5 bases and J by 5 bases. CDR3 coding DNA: TGTGCCAGCAGCCCAGGACTAGCGACTAACAATGAGCAGTTCTTC. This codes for CASSPGLATNNEQFF.

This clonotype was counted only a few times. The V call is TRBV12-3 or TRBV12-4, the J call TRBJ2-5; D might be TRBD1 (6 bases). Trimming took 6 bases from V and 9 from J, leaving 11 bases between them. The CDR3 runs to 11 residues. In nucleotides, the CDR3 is TGTGCCAGCAGCCCAGGGGCGGCCCAGTACTTC. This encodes CASSPGAAQYF.

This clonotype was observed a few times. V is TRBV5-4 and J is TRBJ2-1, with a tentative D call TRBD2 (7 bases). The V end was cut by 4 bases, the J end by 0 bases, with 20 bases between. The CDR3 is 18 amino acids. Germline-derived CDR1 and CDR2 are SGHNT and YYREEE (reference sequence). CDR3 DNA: TGTGCCAGCAGCATCCCGGGGGGCGCGACAAGCTCCTACAATGAGCAGTTCTTC. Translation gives CASSIPGGATSSYNEQFF.

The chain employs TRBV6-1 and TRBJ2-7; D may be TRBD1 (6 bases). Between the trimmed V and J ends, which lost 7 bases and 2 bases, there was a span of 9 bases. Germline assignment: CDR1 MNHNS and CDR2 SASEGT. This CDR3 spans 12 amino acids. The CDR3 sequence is CASKTGTYEQYF. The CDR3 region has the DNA TGTGCCAGCAAGACAGGAACCTACGAGCAGTACTTC.

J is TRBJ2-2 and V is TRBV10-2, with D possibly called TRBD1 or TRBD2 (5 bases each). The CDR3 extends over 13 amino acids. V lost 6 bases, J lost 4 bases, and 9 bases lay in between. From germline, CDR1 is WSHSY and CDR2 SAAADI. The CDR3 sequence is CASSPGGTGELFF. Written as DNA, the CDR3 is TGCGCCAGCAGCCCTGGGGGCACCGGGGAGCTGTTTTTT.

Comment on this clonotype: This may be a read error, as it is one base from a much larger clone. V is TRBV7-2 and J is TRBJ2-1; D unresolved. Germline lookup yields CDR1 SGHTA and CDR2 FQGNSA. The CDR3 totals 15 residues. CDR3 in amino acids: CASSLGDAAYDEQFF. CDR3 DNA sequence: TGTGCCAGCAGCTTGGGTGACGCTGCCTACGATGAGCAGTTCTTC.

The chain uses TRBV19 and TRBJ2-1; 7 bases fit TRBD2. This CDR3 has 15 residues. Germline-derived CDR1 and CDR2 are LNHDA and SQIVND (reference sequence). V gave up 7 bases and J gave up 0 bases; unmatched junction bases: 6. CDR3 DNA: TGTGCCAGTAACGAGCGGGAAAGCTCCTACAATGAGCAGTTCTTC. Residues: CASNERESSYNEQFF.

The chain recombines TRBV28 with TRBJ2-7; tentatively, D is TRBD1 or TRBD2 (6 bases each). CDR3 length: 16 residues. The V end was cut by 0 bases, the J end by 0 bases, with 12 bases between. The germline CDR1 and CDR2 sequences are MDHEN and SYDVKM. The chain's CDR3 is CASSLWGGRSSYEQYF. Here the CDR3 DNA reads TGTGCCAGCAGTTTATGGGGGGGCCGTAGCTCCTACGAGCAGTACTTC.

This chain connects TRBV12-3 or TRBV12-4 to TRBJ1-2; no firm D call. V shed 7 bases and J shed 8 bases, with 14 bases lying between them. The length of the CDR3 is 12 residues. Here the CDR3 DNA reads TGTGCCAGCACCCCGGGAGGCTTGGGCTACACCTTC. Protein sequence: CASTPGGLGYTF.

CDR3 coding DNA: TGTGCCAGCAGTTACTCGGCGGAGGACAATGAAAAACTGTTTTTT. It codes for CASSYSAEDNEKLFF. The chain links TRBV6-5 to TRBJ1-4, with D unclear. V shed 0 bases and J shed 5 bases, with 10 bases lying between them. Germline CDR1 and CDR2: MNHEY and SVGAGI. The CDR3 extends over 15 amino acids.

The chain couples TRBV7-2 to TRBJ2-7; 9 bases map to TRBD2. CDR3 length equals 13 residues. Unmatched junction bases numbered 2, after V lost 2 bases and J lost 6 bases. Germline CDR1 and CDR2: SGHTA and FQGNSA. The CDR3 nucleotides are TGTGCCAGCAGCTTAACACTAGCGGGCGAGCAGTACTTC. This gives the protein CASSLTLAGEQYF.

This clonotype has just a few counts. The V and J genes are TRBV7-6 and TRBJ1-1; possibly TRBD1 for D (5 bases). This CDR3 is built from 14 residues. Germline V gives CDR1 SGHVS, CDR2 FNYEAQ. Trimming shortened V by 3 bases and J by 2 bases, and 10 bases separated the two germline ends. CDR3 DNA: TGTGCCAGCAGCTTCTGGGACGTTAACACTGAAGCTTTCTTT. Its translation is CASSFWDVNTEAFF. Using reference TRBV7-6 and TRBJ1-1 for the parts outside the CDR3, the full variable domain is GAGVSQSPRYKVTKRGQDVALRCDPISGHVSLYWYRQALGQGPEFLTYFNYEAQQDKSGLPNDRFSAERPEGSISTLTIQRTEQRDSAMYRCASSFWDVNTEAFFGQGTRLTVV.

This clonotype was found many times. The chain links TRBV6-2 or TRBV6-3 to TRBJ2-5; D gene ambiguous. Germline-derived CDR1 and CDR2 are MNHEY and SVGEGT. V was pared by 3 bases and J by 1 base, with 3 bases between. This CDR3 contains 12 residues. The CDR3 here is CASSYPQETQYF. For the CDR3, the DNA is TGTGCCAGCAGTTATCCCCAAGAGACCCAGTACTTC.

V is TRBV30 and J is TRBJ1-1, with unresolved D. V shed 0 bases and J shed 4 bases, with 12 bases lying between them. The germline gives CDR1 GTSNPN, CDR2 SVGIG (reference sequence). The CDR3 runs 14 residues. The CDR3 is CAWSVGGSGTEAFF. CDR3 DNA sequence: TGTGCCTGGAGTGTAGGAGGGTCGGGCACTGAAGCTTTCTTT.

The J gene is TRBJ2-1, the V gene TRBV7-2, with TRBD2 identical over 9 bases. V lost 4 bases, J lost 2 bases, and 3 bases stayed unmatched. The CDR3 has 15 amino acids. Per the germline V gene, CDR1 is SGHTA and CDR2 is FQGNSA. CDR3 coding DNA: TGTGCCAGCAGCTGGGCGGGGGGGCCCTACAATGAGCAGTTCTTC. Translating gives CASSWAGGPYNEQFF. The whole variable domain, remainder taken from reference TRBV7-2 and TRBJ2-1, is GAGVSQSPSNKVTEKGKDVELRCDPISGHTALYWYRQSLGQGLEFLIYFQGNSAPDKSGLPSDRFSAERTGGSVSTLTIQRTQQEDSAVYLCASSWAGGPYNEQFFGPGTRLTVL.